This T cell receptor (beta chain) was profiled in a study of blood T cell repertoires in COVID-19. Assay: immunoSEQ multiplex PCR; the TCRdb copy retains only in-frame clones and omits some. The repertoire holds approximately 55,000 clones, with around 83% as singletons. The V segment lost 6 bases and the J segment 0 bases; nucleotides outside the gene matches: 8. Germline-derived CDR1 and CDR2 are LNHDA and SQIVND (reference sequence). The CDR3 runs 16 residues. This TCR derives from a man aged 25-45 years with COVID-19, enrolled during active disease. V gene TRBV19 combines with J gene TRBJ2-4; 7 bases align to TRBD1. The specimen sequenced was peripheral blood. The CDR3 loop reads CASSEQGYLAKNIQYF. The DNA for the CDR3 is TGTGCCAGTAGCGAACAGGGGTACCTAGCCAAAAACATTCAGTACTTC.